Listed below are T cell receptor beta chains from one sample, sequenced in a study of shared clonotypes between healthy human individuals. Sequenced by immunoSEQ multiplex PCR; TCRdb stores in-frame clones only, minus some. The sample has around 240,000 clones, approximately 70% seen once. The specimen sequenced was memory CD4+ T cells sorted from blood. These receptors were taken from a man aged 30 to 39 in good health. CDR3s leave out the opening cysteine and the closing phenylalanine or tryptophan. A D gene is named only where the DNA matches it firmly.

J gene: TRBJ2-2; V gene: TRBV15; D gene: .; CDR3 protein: ATSSGRGENTGELF
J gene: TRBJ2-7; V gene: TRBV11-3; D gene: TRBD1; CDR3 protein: ASSDHRGEQY
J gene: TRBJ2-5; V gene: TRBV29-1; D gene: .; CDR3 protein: SVALRETQY
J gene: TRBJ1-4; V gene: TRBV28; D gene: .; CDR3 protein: ASSFFRGFATNEKLF
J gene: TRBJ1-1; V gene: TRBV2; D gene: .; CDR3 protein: ASSEDSHEAF
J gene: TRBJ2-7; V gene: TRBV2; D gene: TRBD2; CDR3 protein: ASRDVGRLEQY
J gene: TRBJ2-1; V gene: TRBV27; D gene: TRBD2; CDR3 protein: ASSLAVAGLNEQF
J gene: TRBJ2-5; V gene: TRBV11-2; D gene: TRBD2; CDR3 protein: ASSAPGLGETQY
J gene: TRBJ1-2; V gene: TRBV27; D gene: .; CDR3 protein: ASSLNSGGGGYT
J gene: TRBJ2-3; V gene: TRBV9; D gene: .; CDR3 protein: ASSVAGDTQY
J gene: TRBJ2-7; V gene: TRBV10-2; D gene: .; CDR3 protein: ASSERPTTYEQY
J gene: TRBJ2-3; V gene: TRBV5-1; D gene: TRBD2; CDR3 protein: ASSSSGERDTQY
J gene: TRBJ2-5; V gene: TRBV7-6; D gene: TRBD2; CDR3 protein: ASSWLRLAEKETQY
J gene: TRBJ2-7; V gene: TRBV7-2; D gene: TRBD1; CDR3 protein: ASSYTAGGTYEQY
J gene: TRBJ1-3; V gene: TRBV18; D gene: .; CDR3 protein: ASSPDPVTGNTIY
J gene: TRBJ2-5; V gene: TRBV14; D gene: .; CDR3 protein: ASSPQNEETQY
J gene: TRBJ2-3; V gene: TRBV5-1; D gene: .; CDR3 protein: ASRSHREEYTDTQY
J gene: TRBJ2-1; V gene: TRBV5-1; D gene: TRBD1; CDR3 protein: ASSRLGQGRNEQF